The rows below give T cell receptor beta chains drawn from one sample of a study of blood T cell repertoires in COVID-19. Here immunoSEQ multiplex PCR was the method, and the copy in TCRdb shows in-frame clones only, minus some. The sample shows approximately 90,000 clones, 84% of them seen only once. The sequenced sample was peripheral blood. The receptors come from a man aged 55 to 70 with acute or convalescent COVID-19. Both conserved end residues are part of each CDR3. A D gene is named only where the DNA matches it firmly. Clone size appears in some rows only: once, few, many, or a class for an expanded clone.

v_call	clone_size	cdr3_length	d_call	j_call	cdr3_nt	cdr3_aa
TRBV11-1	.	12	.	TRBJ1-1	TGTGCCAGCAGCTGGACTGGGGTTGAAGCTTTCTTT	CASSWTGVEAFF
TRBV28	.	15	TRBD1	TRBJ1-4	TGTGCCAGCAGTACCCCGGGACAGGGCACTGAAAAACTGTTTTTT	CASSTPGQGTEKLFF
TRBV28	.	17	TRBD1	TRBJ2-2	TGTGCCAGCAGTCGCATTCCAAGGACAGGGAGAACCGGGGAGCTGTTTTTT	CASSRIPRTGRTGELFF
TRBV9	.	20	TRBD2	TRBJ2-2	TGTGCCAGCAGCCCCCAAGGGAGGACTAGCGGGGGGGCTTTCACCGGGGAGCTGTTTTTT	CASSPQGRTSGGAFTGELFF
TRBV7-2	.	15	TRBD1	TRBJ1-4	TGTGCCAGCAGCTACACCGGGACAGTGAATGAAAAACTGTTTTTT	CASSYTGTVNEKLFF
TRBV9	.	16	.	TRBJ2-2	TGTGCCAGCAGCCCTCGGGGGTCCACGAACACCGGGGAGCTGTTTTTT	CASSPRGSTNTGELFF
TRBV4-1	.	17	.	TRBJ1-5	TGCGCCAGCAGCCAAGCCGAAGGGGGGGGTAGCAATCAGCCCCAGCATTTT	CASSQAEGGGSNQPQHF
TRBV19	.	19	TRBD1	TRBJ2-1	TGTGCCAGTAGTGCCCGACAGGGTTTATACCGTGACCGATACAATGAGCAGTTCTTC	CASSARQGLYRDRYNEQFF
TRBV2	.	13	.	TRBJ1-6	TGTGCCAGCAGGGAAACAGGGAACTCACCCCTCCACTTT	CASRETGNSPLHF
TRBV7-2	.	14	TRBD1	TRBJ1-2	TGTGCCAGCAGCTTAGAACAGGGGTTCGGTGGCTACACCTTC	CASSLEQGFGGYTF
TRBV2	.	13	.	TRBJ2-4	TGTGCCACCAGGGAGGACTCCAACGACATTCAGTACTTC	CATREDSNDIQYF
TRBV2	.	17	TRBD1	TRBJ1-2	TGTGCCAGCACCAAGGGGGCCTTACAGGGTCCTAACTATGGCTACACCTTC	CASTKGALQGPNYGYTF
TRBV3-1/TRBV3-2	.	17	TRBD2	TRBJ2-2	TGTGCCAGCAGCCAAAACTTGGGCGGGGGGACCACCGGGGAGCTGTTTTTT	CASSQNLGGGTTGELFF
TRBV5-1	.	16	TRBD1	TRBJ2-5	TGCGCCAGCAGCTTGGGCGCAGGGGGCAAACAAGAGACCCAGTACTTC	CASSLGAGGKQETQYF
TRBV7-2	.	12	.	TRBJ1-2	TGTGCCAGCAGAAAGGGGGACTATGGCTACACCTTC	CASRKGDYGYTF
TRBV10-3	once	12	.	TRBJ1-1	TGTGCCACCTCCGGCGGGGGTTGGGAAGCTTTCTTT	CATSGGGWEAFF
TRBV28	.	13	.	TRBJ1-2	TGTGCCAGCAGTTTGTCAGGGTTTGATGGCTACACCTTC	CASSLSGFDGYTF
TRBV3-1/TRBV3-2	once	14	TRBD1	TRBJ1-2	TGTGCCAGCAGCCTGGACAGGGGAATCGGTGGCTACACCTTC	CASSLDRGIGGYTF
TRBV5-4	.	13	.	TRBJ1-4	TGTGCCAGCAGCTTGGCCTACAATGAAAAACTGTTTTTT	CASSLAYNEKLFF
TRBV23-1	.	17	TRBD1	TRBJ1-5	TGCGCCAGCAGTCCAAGACAGGGGACCGAGAGCAATCAGCCCCAGCATTTT	CASSPRQGTESNQPQHF
TRBV7-7	once	20	TRBD1	TRBJ1-5	TGTGCCAGCAGCTTGGGACAGGGTCGATTAACGCAATATAGCAATCAGCCCCAGCATTTT	CASSLGQGRLTQYSNQPQHF
TRBV18	.	16	.	TRBJ1-5	TGTGCCAGCTCACGCATCCGGGGGGCTGGCAATCAGCCCCAGCATTTT	CASSRIRGAGNQPQHF
TRBV28	.	15	.	TRBJ1-4	TGTGCCAGCAGCCTGACAGGACCCCTGGATGAAAAACTGTTTTTT	CASSLTGPLDEKLFF
TRBV27	.	14	.	TRBJ1-6	TGTGCCAGCAGTCCAACAGGGACCGGTTCACCCCTCCACTTT	CASSPTGTGSPLHF
TRBV5-1	.	14	TRBD1	TRBJ1-2	TGCGCCAGCAGCCTGGGACAGGGGAACTATGGCTACACCTTC	CASSLGQGNYGYTF
TRBV7-9	.	16	TRBD1	TRBJ1-6	TGTGCCAGCAGCTTCGACAGGGCGATAGGGAATTCGCCCCTCCACTTT	CASSFDRAIGNSPLHF
TRBV14	.	16	TRBD1	TRBJ2-7	TGTGCCAGCAGCCAAATGATGACAGGGGACGGCTACGAGCAGTACTTC	CASSQMMTGDGYEQYF
TRBV5-5	.	12	.	TRBJ1-1	TGTGCCAGCAGCACCAAGACAGAAGAAGCTTTCTTT	CASSTKTEEAFF
TRBV5-1	.	16	.	TRBJ2-5	TGCGCCAGCAGTTCCCTTAGTAGCGGAGGGCGCGAGACCCAGTACTTC	CASSSLSSGGRETQYF
TRBV4-1	.	15	.	TRBJ2-3	TGCGCCAGCAGCCAAGTCGGGTTATTCACAGATACGCAGTATTTT	CASSQVGLFTDTQYF
TRBV6-5	few	13	TRBD1	TRBJ2-2	TGTGCCAGTGGACAGGGGATCACCGGGGAGCTGTTTTTT	CASGQGITGELFF
TRBV3-1/TRBV3-2	.	16	TRBD2	TRBJ2-2	TGTGCCAGCAGCCTCTACGGGCGCGGGGGGGCCGGGGAGCTGTTTTTT	CASSLYGRGGAGELFF
TRBV11-2	.	16	TRBD1	TRBJ2-5	TGTGCCAGCAGCATCACCGGGACAGGGGGTCAGGGGACCCAGTACTTC	CASSITGTGGQGTQYF
TRBV2	.	13	.	TRBJ1-3	TGTGCCACCTCGGACACGTCTCGAAACACCATATATTTT	CATSDTSRNTIYF
TRBV21-1	.	20	.	TRBJ1-6	TGTGCCAGCAGCGGCCTGGGACAGGGGGCCGGGAGCTCCTATAATTCACCCCTCCACTTT	CASSGLGQGAGSSYNSPLHF
TRBV30	.	12	.	TRBJ2-5	TGTGCCGGAGGGGGGACAGAAGAGACCCAGTACTTC	CAGGGTEETQYF
TRBV6-2/TRBV6-3	.	17	.	TRBJ2-7	TGTGCCAGCAGCCCCGAGAGGGTCCGCTTTCGGTCCTACGAGCAGTACTTC	CASSPERVRFRSYEQYF
TRBV30	.	15	TRBD2	TRBJ2-1	TGTGCCTGGAGTGTAAGGCGGGGGAACTACAATGAGCAGTTCTTC	CAWSVRRGNYNEQFF
TRBV5-1	.	15	TRBD1	TRBJ2-5	TGCGCCAGCAGCTTTGGGACAGGGATGGGAGAGACCCAGTACTTC	CASSFGTGMGETQYF
TRBV7-9	.	16	TRBD1	TRBJ1-2	TGTGCCAGCAGCTTGCTAGGGACAGCTGCTAACTATGGCTACACCTTC	CASSLLGTAANYGYTF
TRBV7-2	once	17	.	TRBJ2-6	TGTGCCAGCAGCTTATGGGGGGGCGGCTCTGGGGCCAACGTCCTGACTTTC	CASSLWGGGSGANVLTF
TRBV2	.	15	TRBD2	TRBJ2-1	TGTGCCAGCACACTAGCGGGGGGGCTCTTCGGTGAGCAGTTCTTC	CASTLAGGLFGEQFF
TRBV2	.	15	TRBD2	TRBJ2-1	TGTGCCAGCAGCCCTCGGGGGGGCTCCTACAATGAGCAGTTCTTC	CASSPRGGSYNEQFF
TRBV28	.	15	TRBD2	TRBJ2-3	TGTGCCAGCATCCCGGCCCGGGGGGGCCGAGATACGCAGTATTTT	CASIPARGGRDTQYF